A selection of T cell receptor beta chains follows, all from one sample in a study of T cells in Graves' hyperthyroidism and ophthalmopathy. One entry per CDR3 protein, called by TCRdb with MiXCR from the multiplex PCR reads. The sample shows around 190,000 distinct CDR3 sequences, around a sixth of them seen only once. Source material: blood. These receptors originate from a woman in her forties or fifties with Graves' hyperthyroidism. Each CDR3 is given with its conserved first and last residue. The D gene is left open where the match is weak. Not every row has a clone size; where given, it reads once, few, many or a size class.

J: TRBJ1-2
D: NA
V: TRBV6-6
size: few
DNA: TGTGCCAGCAGTTACTCGATCGGCGGGTTATATGGCTACACCTTC
CDR3: CASSYSIGGLYGYTF

J: TRBJ1-1
D: NA
V: TRBV14
size: many
DNA: TGTGCCAGCAGCCACCTTCTGGGCGCTGAAGCTTTCTTT
CDR3: CASSHLLGAEAFF

J: TRBJ2-7
D: TRBD2
V: TRBV7-2
size: many
DNA: TGTGCCAGCAGTTCGCAGGGGACTAGCGGGTACGAGCAGTACTTC
CDR3: CASSSQGTSGYEQYF

J: TRBJ1-1
D: TRBD1
V: TRBV25-1
size: NA
DNA: TGTGCCAGCAGTGCTCACAGGGGCCCCATGAACACTGAAGCTTTCTTT
CDR3: CASSAHRGPMNTEAFF

J: TRBJ2-3
D: NA
V: TRBV12-3/TRBV12-4
size: many
DNA: TGTGCCAGCAGAGGGACCGGGACGGTGGGGGATACGCAGTATTTT
CDR3: CASRGTGTVGDTQYF

J: TRBJ2-7
D: TRBD1
V: TRBV24-1
size: NA
DNA: TGTGCCACCAGTCTGGGGGACAGGGACGAGCAGTACTTC
CDR3: CATSLGDRDEQYF

J: TRBJ2-1
D: TRBD2
V: TRBV3-1
size: NA
DNA: TGTGCCAGCAGCCCCCTGAGCGGGAGCTCCTACAATGAGCAGTTCTTC
CDR3: CASSPLSGSSYNEQFF

J: TRBJ1-2
D: TRBD1
V: TRBV4-1
size: NA
DNA: TGCGCCAGCAGCCAAGATTCCCAGGGGGCGAATCAGGACTATGGCTACACCTTC
CDR3: CASSQDSQGANQDYGYTF

J: TRBJ2-7
D: TRBD1
V: TRBV24-1
size: NA
DNA: TGTGCCACCAGTGAACGACAGGGGTACGAGCAGTACTTC
CDR3: CATSERQGYEQYF

J: TRBJ1-3
D: NA
V: TRBV7-2
size: NA
DNA: TGTGCCAGCAGCTTAGAGAGCTCTGGAAACACCATATATTTT
CDR3: CASSLESSGNTIYF

J: TRBJ2-7
D: NA
V: TRBV18
size: many
DNA: TGTGCCAGCTCACCTTGGGTTGCGAGGGTCCCCAGGAGCTCCTACGAGCAGTACTTC
CDR3: CASSPWVARVPRSSYEQYF

J: TRBJ2-3
D: NA
V: TRBV14
size: few
DNA: TGTGCCAGCAGCCTAGGGGCACTACTCACAGATACGCAGTATTTT
CDR3: CASSLGALLTDTQYF

J: TRBJ2-6
D: NA
V: TRBV11-2
size: NA
DNA: TGTGCCAGCAGCTCACCAGTCAGCTCTGGGGCCAACGTCCTGACTTTC
CDR3: CASSSPVSSGANVLTF

J: TRBJ1-2
D: NA
V: TRBV7-3
size: many
DNA: TGTGCCAGCAGCTCGGACTCTAGGACGGGCTACACCTTC
CDR3: CASSSDSRTGYTF

J: TRBJ1-1
D: NA
V: TRBV6-1
size: many
DNA: TGTGCCAGCATTATCCGGGCAGGGGCAACTTCGAACACTGAAGCTTTCTTT
CDR3: CASIIRAGATSNTEAFF

J: TRBJ2-7
D: TRBD1
V: TRBV28
size: NA
DNA: TGTGCCAGCAGTAGAACAGGGGTCCACGAGCAGTACTTC
CDR3: CASSRTGVHEQYF

J: TRBJ2-1
D: TRBD2
V: TRBV11-2
size: few
DNA: TGTGCCAGCAGCTTAGGGACTAGCGGGAGCGTTCGGGGCAATGAGCAGTTCTTC
CDR3: CASSLGTSGSVRGNEQFF